This TCR beta chain was sequenced during a study of Ad26.COV2.S vaccination and SARS-CoV-2 variants. General study results and limits: Total T cell responses were possibly underestimated by TCR breadth and depth analyses. CD8+ and CD4+ T cells specific for spike reportedly responded with substantial breadth after vaccination. Relative to placebo recipients, vaccine recipients exhibited elevated spike-specific TCR breadth.

Trimming stripped 4 bases from V and 4 bases from J, with 26 bases between. The CDR3 has 19 amino acids. From germline, CDR1 is MGHRA and CDR2 YSYEKL. This clone has a single count. Its antigen is unknown. Only in-frame clones appear in the TCRdb table, and some are missing; sequencing was by immunoSEQ multiplex PCR. The sample holds about 350,000 clones, just over 90% seen once. V is TRBV4-1 and J is TRBJ2-1, with a tentative D call TRBD1 (9 bases). The sample here was peripheral blood, taken after recovery from COVID-19. The TCR originated in a human donor who had recovered from COVID-19. CDR3 loop: CASSPPLGTGQRGYNEQFF. DNA for the CDR3: TGCGCCAGCAGCCCCCCGCTCGGGACAGGGCAGCGGGGGTACAATGAGCAGTTCTTC.